The clone carrying this T cell receptor beta chain was seen more than once but under ten times. Its antigen is currently unknown. The V end was cut by 1 base, the J end by 5 bases, with 8 bases between. Per the germline V gene, CDR1 is SEHNR and CDR2 is FQNEAQ (reference sequence). This CDR3 spans 13 amino acids. This sample is part of a study of beta chain features in type 1 diabetes. General study findings and limits: A moderate, significant TCRB CDR3 shortening appeared in type 1 diabetes across four CD4+ subsets.

The authors reverse transcribed all of the isolated RNA, so sequencing captured expressed TCRB transcripts. TCRdb keeps only in-frame clones here, not all; method: immunoSEQ multiplex PCR. The data show 680,000 or so clones, around an eighth seen once. The TCR was taken from a young man with type 1 diabetes. The chain carries TRBV7-9 and TRBJ2-5, with D hard to call. The sample taken for sequencing was naive CD4+ T cells from blood. The CDR3 here is CASSLGTFETQYF. DNA of the CDR3: TGTGCCAGCAGCTTAGGTACTTTTGAGACCCAGTACTTC.